The subject of this entry is one TCR beta chain. Antigen specificity is unknown. The sample originates from a study of beta chain features in type 1 diabetes. General study findings and limits: Shortening of TCRB CDR3s, moderate but significant, appeared in all four CD4+ subsets of Type 1 diabetes patients. More deletions and fewer insertions at VDJ junctions were seen in type 1 diabetes patients.

Sequenced material consisted of expressed TCRB transcripts (all of the isolated RNA was reverse transcribed). Measured with immunoSEQ multiplex PCR; TCRdb has only the in-frame clones, and not every one. The sample includes roughly 140,000 clones, 6.9% of them seen just once. Germline-derived CDR1 and CDR2 are SGHKS and YYEKEE (reference sequence). J lost 15 bases, V lost 2 bases, and 10 bases had no gene match. The CDR3 consists of 13 residues. Cells sorted by CD45RO/CCR7/CD25/CD127/CD95/CD27 comprised CD4+ naive, central memory, regulatory and stem cell-like memory cells. This receptor was obtained from a woman in her 30s in good health. The chain links TRBV5-5 to TRBJ2-4, with 8 bases matching TRBD2. What was sequenced was central memory CD4+ T cells from blood. CDR3: CASSLGLAGGMYF. The CDR3 region has the DNA TGTGCCAGCAGCTTAGGACTAGCCGGAGGGATGTACTTC.